The 3 T cell receptor beta chains below were found in one sample sequenced in a study of cytomegalovirus exposure and HLA in healthy donors. PCR involved 60 Vbeta and 13 Jbeta primers. Some clones are missing from TCRdb's copy, which holds only in-frame ones; the method was immunoSEQ multiplex PCR. The sample contains 150,000 or so clones, 70% to 90% of which appear only once. The sequenced material came from PBMCs. These receptors were taken from a man younger than 35 in good health and CMV-seropositive.

The V call is TRBV28, the J call TRBJ2-3, with 7 bases lining up with TRBD2. Unmatched junction bases numbered 13, after V lost 6 bases and J lost 4 bases. CDR1 is MDHEN, CDR2 SYDVKM, per germline. This CDR3 spans 16 amino acids. Here the CDR3 reads CASSGGWGSFPDTQYF. The CDR3 region has the DNA TGTGCCAGCAGCGGGGGGTGGGGGAGTTTTCCAGATACGCAGTATTTT.

This clone was seen once. V usage is TRBV28 and J usage is TRBJ2-5; the match to TRBD2 covers 7 bases. Germline CDR1 is MDHEN and CDR2 is SYDVKM. The V segment lost 8 bases and the J segment 11 bases; nucleotides outside the gene matches: 11. The CDR3 extends over 12 amino acids. The CDR3 region has the DNA TGTGCCAGCCAATCGGGGGGAAGGGAGCAGTACTTC. Amino acid sequence: CASQSGGREQYF.

The table lists this clone with a few counts. The rearrangement uses TRBV19 and TRBJ1-2, with D unresolved. The germline gives CDR1 LNHDA, CDR2 SQIVND (reference sequence). Trimming removed 9 bases from V and 4 bases from J, with 15 bases in between. There are 13 residues in the CDR3. CDR3 sequence: CASWAGGFYGYTF. For the CDR3, the DNA is TGTGCCAGCTGGGCCGGAGGGTTCTATGGCTACACCTTC.